This TCR beta chain is drawn from a study of T cell clusters in autoimmune cytopenias. Turning to the study itself: TRB sequencing had a median about 49,000 reads and approximately 2,200 distinct clonotypes per sample.

Each sample's input was 200 to 250 ng genomic DNA, some 38,000 genome equivalents. From germline, CDR1 is MNHEY and CDR2 SMNVEV (reference sequence). This CDR3 has 13 residues. Study-level points and caveats: No experiment has yet validated the function of the T cell clusters defined in silico. TRB repertoire shifts in secondary cytopenia and chronic lymphocytic leukemia mostly reflected lymphoma, not autoimmunity.

One tube held mixed TRB-A and TRB-B primer pools for touch-down PCR. TCRdb re-called the multiplex PCR reads and gives one entry per CDR3 protein, without DNA. Its table records under 3,500 distinct CDR3 sequences. This clonotype is classed as medium-sized by frequency. What it binds is not known. Specimen: peripheral blood. The origin of this receptor is a human donor with an autoimmune cytopenia or autoimmune hepatitis (not recorded which). This sequence joins TRBV27 and TRBJ2-3; lacking DNA, the TRBD1 call made by TCRdb goes unchecked. CDR3 sequence: CASKSGGTDTQYF.